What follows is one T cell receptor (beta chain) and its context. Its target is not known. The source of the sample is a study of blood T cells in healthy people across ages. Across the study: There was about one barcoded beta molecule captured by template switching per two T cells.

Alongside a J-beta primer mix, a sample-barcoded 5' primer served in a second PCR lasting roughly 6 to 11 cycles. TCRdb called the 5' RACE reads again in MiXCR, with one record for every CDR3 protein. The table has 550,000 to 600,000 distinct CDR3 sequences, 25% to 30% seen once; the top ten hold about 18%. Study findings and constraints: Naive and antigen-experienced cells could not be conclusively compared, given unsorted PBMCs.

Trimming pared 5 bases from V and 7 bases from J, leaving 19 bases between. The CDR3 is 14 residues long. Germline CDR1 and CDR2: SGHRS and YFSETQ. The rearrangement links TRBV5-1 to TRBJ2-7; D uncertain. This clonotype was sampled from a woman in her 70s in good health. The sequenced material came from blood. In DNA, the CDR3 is TGCGCCAGCAGGGTCGGACCGAGCAAGAAGGAGCAGTACTTC. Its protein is CASRVGPSKKEQYF.